Included here is one TCR beta chain sequence, with context. This CDR3 has 14 amino acids. Germline V lookup: CDR1 MNHNS, CDR2 SASEGT. Trimming cost V 2 bases and J 3 bases; bases outside gene matches: 3. These data come from a study of blood T cell repertoires in COVID-19. Across the study: From the United States, Italy and Spain came samples of acute and convalescent COVID-19. Nucleic acid was either cDNA or gDNA, and it came from T cells, B-cell-depleted T cells, or PBMCs.

Original handling: Scientists estimated how many nucleated cells there were by amplifying reference gene primers. Clones were read by immunoSEQ multiplex PCR, and TCRdb kept only the in-frame ones, dropping some. The V and J calls and clone size were taken over from that table, and D and trimming were inferred from the DNA. The sample includes around 160,000 clones, around four fifths of them seen just once. The source of this sequence is a human donor in a cohort sampled during active COVID-19. Sequenced material: peripheral blood. This rearrangement joins TRBV6-1 to TRBJ1-2, with 7 bases identical to TRBD1. CDR3 nucleotide sequence: TGTGCCAGCAGTGAAATGGGACAGTACTATGGCTACACCTTC. This sequence encodes CASSEMGQYYGYTF.